The present entry profiles one T cell receptor (beta chain) with its context. Its antigen remains unidentified. The data are from a study of blood T cells in healthy people across ages. Study-wide results and caveats: Changes seen in expanded clonotypes were possibly confounded by donor CMV status left unknown.

Primers used in a second PCR of roughly 6 to 12 cycles were a sample-barcoded 5' primer and a J-beta primer mix. Carrying 12 random nucleotides, a template-switch adaptor labeled each individual cDNA molecule. Researchers report that each sample yielded at least 2.5 million CDR3-containing paired-end reads. TCRdb used MiXCR to reprocess the 5' RACE reads, holding one entry per CDR3 protein. The sample includes some 710,000 distinct CDR3 sequences, more than 35% of them seen just once. CDR1 is SGHTA, CDR2 FQGNSA, per germline. V lost 5 bases, J lost 2 bases, and 5 bases stayed unmatched. The CDR3 loop spans 15 amino acids. The draw of peripheral blood yielded ten milliliters from each donor.

The clonotype was recovered from a man aged 80 or over in good health. Sequencing was done on a sample of blood. J is TRBJ2-1 and V is TRBV7-2, with 8 bases aligning to TRBD2. The CDR3 loop reads CASSTGGRAYNEQFF. The CDR3 region has the DNA TGTGCCAGCAGCACGGGGGGGCGGGCCTACAATGAGCAGTTCTTC.